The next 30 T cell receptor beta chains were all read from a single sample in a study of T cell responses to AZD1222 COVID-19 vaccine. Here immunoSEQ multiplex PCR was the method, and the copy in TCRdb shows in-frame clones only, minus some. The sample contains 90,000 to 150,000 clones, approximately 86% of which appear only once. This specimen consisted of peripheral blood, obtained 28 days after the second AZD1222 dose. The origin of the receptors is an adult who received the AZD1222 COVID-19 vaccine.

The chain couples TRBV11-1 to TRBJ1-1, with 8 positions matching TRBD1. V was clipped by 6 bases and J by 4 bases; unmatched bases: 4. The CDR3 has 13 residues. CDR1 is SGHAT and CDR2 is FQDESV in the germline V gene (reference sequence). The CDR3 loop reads CASRNTGGTEAFF. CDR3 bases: TGTGCCAGCAGAAACACAGGGGGCACTGAAGCTTTCTTT.

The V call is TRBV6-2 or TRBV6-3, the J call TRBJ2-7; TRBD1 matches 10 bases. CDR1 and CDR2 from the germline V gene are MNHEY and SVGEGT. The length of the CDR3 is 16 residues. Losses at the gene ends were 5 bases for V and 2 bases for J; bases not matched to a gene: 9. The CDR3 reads CASSTRQGAFTYEQYF. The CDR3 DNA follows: TGTGCCAGCAGTACCCGACAGGGGGCTTTCACCTACGAGCAGTACTTC.

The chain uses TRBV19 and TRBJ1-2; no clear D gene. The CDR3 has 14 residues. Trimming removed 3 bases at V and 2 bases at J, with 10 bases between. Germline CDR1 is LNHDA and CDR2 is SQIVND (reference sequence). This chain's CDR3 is CASSIWQTNYGYTF. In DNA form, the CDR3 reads TGTGCCAGTAGTATTTGGCAGACCAACTATGGCTACACCTTC.

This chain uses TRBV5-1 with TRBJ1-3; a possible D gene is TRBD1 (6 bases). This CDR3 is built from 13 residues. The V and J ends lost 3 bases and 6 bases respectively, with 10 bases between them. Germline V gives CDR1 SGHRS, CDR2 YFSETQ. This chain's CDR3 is CASSWDIENTIYF. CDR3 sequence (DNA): TGCGCCAGCAGCTGGGACATTGAAAACACCATATATTTT. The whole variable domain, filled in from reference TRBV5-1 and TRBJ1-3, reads KAGVTQTPRYLIKTRGQQVTLSCSPISGHRSVSWYQQTPGQGLQFLFEYFSETQRNKGNFPGRFSGRQFSNSRSEMNVSTLELGDSALYLCASSWDIENTIYFGEGSWLTVV.

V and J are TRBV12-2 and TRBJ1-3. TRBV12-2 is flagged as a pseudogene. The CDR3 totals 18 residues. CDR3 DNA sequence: TGTGCAAGTCGCTTAGCGTGGGAGGGGCCGATATCTGGAAACACCATATATTTT. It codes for CASRLAWEGPISGNTIYF.

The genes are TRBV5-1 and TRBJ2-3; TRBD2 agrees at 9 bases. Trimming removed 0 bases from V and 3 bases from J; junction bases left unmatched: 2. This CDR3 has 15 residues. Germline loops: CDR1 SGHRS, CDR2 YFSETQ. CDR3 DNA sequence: TGCGCCAGCAGCTTGGTCACTAGCGGGACAGATACGCAGTATTTT. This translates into CASSLVTSGTDTQYF.

The CDR3 coding sequence is TGTGCCAGCAGCTTAACATCAGGACTAGCGGTACACGAGCAGTACTTC. The encoded protein is CASSLTSGLAVHEQYF. The chain is built from TRBV7-3 and TRBJ2-7; TRBD2 matches at 10 bases. This CDR3 spans 16 amino acids. V trimming: 0 bases; J trimming: 5 bases; junction bases outside the gene matches: 7. Germline CDR1 and CDR2: SGHTA and FQGTGA.

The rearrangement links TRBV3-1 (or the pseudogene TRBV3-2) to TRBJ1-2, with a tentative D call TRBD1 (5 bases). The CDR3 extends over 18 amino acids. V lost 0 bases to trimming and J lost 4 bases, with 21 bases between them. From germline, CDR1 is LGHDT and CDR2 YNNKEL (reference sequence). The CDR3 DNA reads TGTGCCAGCAGCCAAGATAAGGAGTCACGGACACTACTCTATGGCTACACCTTC. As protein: CASSQDKESRTLLYGYTF.

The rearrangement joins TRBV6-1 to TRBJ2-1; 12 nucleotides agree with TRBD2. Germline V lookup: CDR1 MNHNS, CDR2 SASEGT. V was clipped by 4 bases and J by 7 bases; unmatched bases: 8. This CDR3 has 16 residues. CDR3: CASSAPSGGVLNEQFF. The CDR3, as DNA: TGTGCCAGCAGTGCCCCTAGCGGGGGGGTATTGAATGAGCAGTTCTTC.

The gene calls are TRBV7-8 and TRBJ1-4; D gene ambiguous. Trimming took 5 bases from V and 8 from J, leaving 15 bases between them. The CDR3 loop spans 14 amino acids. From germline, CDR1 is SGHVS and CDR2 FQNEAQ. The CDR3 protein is CASSRGRVTEKLFF. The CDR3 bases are TGTGCCAGCAGCCGTGGAAGGGTAACCGAAAAACTGTTTTTT.

The DNA for the CDR3 is TGTGCCAGCAGGCGGACAGGGGATCAGCCCCAGCATTTT. Protein product: CASRRTGDQPQHF. The chain couples TRBV28 to TRBJ1-5, with 9 bases fitting TRBD1. Germline V gene data show CDR1 as MDHEN and CDR2 as SYDVKM. This CDR3 region has 13 residues. The J segment lost 5 bases and the V segment lost 6 bases, leaving 2 bases of the junction unmatched.

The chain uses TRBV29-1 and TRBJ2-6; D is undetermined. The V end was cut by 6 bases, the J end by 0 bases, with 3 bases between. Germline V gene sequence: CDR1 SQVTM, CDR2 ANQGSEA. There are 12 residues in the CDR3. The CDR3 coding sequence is TGCAGCGTCCTCTCTGGGGCCAACGTCCTGACTTTC. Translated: CSVLSGANVLTF.

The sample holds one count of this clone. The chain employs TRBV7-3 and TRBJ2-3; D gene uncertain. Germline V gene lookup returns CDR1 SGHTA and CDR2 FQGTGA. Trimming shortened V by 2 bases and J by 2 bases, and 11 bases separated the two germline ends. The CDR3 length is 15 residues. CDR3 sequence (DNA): TGTGCCAGCAGCTTAGGTTCTCTTCCCACAGATACGCAGTATTTT. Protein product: CASSLGSLPTDTQYF.

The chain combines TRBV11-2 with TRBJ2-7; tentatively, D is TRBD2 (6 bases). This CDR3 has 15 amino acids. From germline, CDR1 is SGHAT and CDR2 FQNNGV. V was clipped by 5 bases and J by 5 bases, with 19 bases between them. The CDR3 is CASSPTGGARNEQYF. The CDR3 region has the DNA TGTGCCAGCAGCCCCACCGGGGGAGCTAGGAACGAGCAGTACTTC.

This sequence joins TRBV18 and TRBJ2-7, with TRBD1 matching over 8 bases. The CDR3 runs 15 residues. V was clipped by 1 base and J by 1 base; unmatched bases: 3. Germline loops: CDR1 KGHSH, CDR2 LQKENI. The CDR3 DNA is TGTGCCAGCTCACCACGACAGGGGTCGTCCTACGAGCAGTACTTC. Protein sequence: CASSPRQGSSYEQYF.

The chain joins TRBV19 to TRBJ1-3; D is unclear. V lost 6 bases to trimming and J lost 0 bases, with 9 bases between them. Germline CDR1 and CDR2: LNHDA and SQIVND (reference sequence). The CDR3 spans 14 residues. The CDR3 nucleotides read TGTGCCAGTAGCTTTGACATCTCTGGAAACACCATATATTTT. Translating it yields CASSFDISGNTIYF.

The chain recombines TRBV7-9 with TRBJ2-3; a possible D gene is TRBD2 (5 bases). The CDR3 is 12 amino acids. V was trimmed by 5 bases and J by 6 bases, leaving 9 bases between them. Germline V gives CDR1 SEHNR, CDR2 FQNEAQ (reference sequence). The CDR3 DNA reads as TGTGCCAGCAGCCCGGGGATGGATACGCAGTATTTT. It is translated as CASSPGMDTQYF.

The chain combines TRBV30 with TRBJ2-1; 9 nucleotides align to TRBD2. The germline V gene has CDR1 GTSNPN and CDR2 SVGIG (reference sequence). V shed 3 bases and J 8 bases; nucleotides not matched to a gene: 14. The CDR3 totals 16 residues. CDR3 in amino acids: CAWRSTARGGVYEQFF. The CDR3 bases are TGTGCCTGGAGAAGTACAGCTCGCGGGGGGGTTTATGAGCAGTTCTTC.

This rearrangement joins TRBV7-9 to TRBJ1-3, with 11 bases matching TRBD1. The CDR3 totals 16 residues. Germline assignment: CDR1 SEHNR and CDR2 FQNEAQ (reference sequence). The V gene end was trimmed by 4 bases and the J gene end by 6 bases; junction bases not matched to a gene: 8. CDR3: CASSWGTGGNENTIYF. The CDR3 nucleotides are TGTGCCAGCAGCTGGGGGACAGGGGGGAACGAAAACACCATATATTTT.

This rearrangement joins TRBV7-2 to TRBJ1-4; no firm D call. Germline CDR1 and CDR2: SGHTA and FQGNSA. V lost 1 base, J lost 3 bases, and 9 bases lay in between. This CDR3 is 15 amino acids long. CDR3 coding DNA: TGTGCCAGCAGCTTAGTGGCACAGCCTAATGAAAAACTGTTTTTT. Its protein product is CASSLVAQPNEKLFF.

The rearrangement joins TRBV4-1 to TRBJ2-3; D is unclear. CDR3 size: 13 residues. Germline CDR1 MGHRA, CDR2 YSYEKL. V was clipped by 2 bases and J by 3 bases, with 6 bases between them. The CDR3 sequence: CASSQINTDTQYF. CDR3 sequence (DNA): TGCGCCAGCAGCCAAATTAATACAGATACGCAGTATTTT.

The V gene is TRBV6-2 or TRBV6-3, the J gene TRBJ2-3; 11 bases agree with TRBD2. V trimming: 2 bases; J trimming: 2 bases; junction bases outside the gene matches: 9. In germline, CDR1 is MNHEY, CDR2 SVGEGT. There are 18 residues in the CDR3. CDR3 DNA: TGTGCCAGCAGTTACCTCCGGGGGACTAGCGGTTACACAGATACGCAGTATTTT. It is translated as CASSYLRGTSGYTDTQYF.

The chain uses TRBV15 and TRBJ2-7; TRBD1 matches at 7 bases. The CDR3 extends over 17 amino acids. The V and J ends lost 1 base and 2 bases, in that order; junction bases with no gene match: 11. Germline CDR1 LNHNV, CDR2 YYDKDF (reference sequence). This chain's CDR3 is CATSRAFPGQFPYEQYF. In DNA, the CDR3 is TGTGCCACCAGCAGAGCCTTCCCGGGACAGTTCCCCTACGAGCAGTACTTC.

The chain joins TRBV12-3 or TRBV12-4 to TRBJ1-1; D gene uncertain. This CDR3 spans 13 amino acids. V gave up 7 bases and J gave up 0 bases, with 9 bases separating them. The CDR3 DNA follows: TGTGCCAGCACCCCCCAGCTGAACACTGAAGCTTTCTTT. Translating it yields CASTPQLNTEAFF.

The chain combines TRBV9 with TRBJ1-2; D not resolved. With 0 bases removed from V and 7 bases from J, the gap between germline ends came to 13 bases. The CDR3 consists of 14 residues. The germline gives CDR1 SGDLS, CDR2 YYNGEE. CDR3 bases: TGTGCCAGCAGCGTAGAGGCAGACACATTTGGCTACACCTTC. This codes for CASSVEADTFGYTF.

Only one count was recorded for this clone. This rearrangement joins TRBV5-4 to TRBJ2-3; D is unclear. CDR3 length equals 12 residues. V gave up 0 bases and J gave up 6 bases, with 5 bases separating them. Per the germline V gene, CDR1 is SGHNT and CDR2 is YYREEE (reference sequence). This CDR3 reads CASSLESDTQYF. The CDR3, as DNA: TGTGCCAGCAGCTTGGAGTCGGATACGCAGTATTTT.

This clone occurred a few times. The CDR3 DNA reads as TGTGCCAGCAGCCTCGGGACACCGGGTACCCAGCCCCAGCATTTT. Translation: CASSLGTPGTQPQHF. The rearrangement uses TRBV3-1 (or the pseudogene TRBV3-2) and TRBJ1-5; D is perhaps TRBD1 (6 bases). CDR3 length: 15 residues. V shed 4 bases and J shed 7 bases, with 17 bases lying between them. The germline V gene encodes CDR1 LGHDT and CDR2 YNNKEL (reference sequence).

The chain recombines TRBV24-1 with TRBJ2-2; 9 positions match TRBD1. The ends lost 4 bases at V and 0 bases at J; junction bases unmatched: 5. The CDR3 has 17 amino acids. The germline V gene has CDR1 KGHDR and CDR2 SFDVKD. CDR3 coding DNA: TGTGCCACCAGTGACCAGACAGGGGGACCGAACACCGGGGAGCTGTTTTTT. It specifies CATSDQTGGPNTGELFF.

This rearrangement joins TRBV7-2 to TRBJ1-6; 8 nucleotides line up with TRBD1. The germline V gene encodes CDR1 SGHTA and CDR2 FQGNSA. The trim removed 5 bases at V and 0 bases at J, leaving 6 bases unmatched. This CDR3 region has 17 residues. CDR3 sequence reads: CASSAWTGFSYNSPLHF. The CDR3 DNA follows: TGTGCCAGCAGCGCCTGGACAGGGTTCTCCTATAATTCACCCCTCCACTTT.

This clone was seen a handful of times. As DNA, the CDR3 is TGTGCCAGCAGTCCCGGGGGGTCCTCCTCCTACGAGCAGTACTTC. Translation gives CASSPGGSSSYEQYF. The chain joins TRBV28 to TRBJ2-7; 7 bases match TRBD2. CDR1 MDHEN and CDR2 SYDVKM come from the germline V gene. The J segment lost 0 bases and the V segment lost 5 bases, leaving 7 bases of the junction unmatched. This CDR3 region has 15 residues.